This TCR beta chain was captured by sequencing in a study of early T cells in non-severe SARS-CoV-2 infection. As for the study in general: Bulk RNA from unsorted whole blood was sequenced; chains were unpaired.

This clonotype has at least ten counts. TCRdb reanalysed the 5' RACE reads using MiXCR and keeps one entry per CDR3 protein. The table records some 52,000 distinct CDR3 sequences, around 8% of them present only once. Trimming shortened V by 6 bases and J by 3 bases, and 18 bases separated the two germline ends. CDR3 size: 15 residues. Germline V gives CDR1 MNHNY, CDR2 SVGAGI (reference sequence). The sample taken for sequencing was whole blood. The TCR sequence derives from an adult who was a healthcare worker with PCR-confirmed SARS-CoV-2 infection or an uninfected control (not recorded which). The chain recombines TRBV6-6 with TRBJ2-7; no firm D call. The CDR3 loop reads CASSPRSPSFYEQYF. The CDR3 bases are TGTGCCAGCAGCCCGAGGTCCCCGAGCTTCTACGAGCAGTACTTC.